The 4 T cell receptor beta chains reported below all come from one sample, sequenced in a study of cytomegalovirus exposure and HLA in healthy donors. The PCR had 60 Vbeta and 13 Jbeta primers. Sequencing used immunoSEQ multiplex PCR; TCRdb keeps in-frame clones, though not all of them. Of 70,000 to 90,000 clones detected, 55% to 65% appear once; the ten largest clones hold about 15%. The sample was PBMCs. The receptor source for this set is a woman between 40 and 55 years old in good health and CMV-seropositive.

This rearrangement joins TRBV7-2 to TRBJ2-7; 7 bases are a match to TRBD2. The V gene end was trimmed by 7 bases and the J gene end by 4 bases; junction bases not matched to a gene: 10. Germline V gives CDR1 SGHTA, CDR2 FQGNSA. The CDR3 contains 14 residues. The CDR3 sequence is CASTQTGGPYEQYF. Here the CDR3 DNA reads TGTGCCAGCACCCAGACGGGGGGACCTTACGAGCAGTACTTC.

This clone turned up a few times. The J gene is TRBJ2-5, the V gene TRBV27, with D maybe TRBD2 (6 bases). CDR3 length: 14 residues. CDR1 and CDR2 from the germline V gene are MNHEY and SMNVEV (reference sequence). Deletions cut 5 bases from V and 5 bases from J, with 15 bases between. The CDR3 region has the DNA TGTGCCAGCAGTCCGACAAGACTAGTTGAGACCCAGTACTTC. This sequence encodes CASSPTRLVETQYF.

The gene calls are TRBV30 and TRBJ2-7; D remains ambiguous. This CDR3 region has 12 residues. V was clipped by 4 bases and J by 3 bases, with 10 bases between them. Per the germline V gene, CDR1 is GTSNPN and CDR2 is SVGIG (reference sequence). CDR3 nucleotide sequence: TGTGCCTGGACTAGAGACGGCTACGAGCAGTACTTC. Translated, it gives CAWTRDGYEQYF.

J is TRBJ2-1 and V is TRBV10-3, with 11 bases aligning to TRBD2. CDR3 length equals 17 residues. After removal of 4 bases from V and 3 bases from J, the junction contained 8 bases not matched to a gene. Per germline, CDR1 ENHRY and CDR2 SYGVKD. The CDR3 nucleotides are TGTGCCATCAGTGGGGGACTAGCGGACCTATACTACAATGAGCAGTTCTTC. Translating gives CAISGGLADLYYNEQFF.